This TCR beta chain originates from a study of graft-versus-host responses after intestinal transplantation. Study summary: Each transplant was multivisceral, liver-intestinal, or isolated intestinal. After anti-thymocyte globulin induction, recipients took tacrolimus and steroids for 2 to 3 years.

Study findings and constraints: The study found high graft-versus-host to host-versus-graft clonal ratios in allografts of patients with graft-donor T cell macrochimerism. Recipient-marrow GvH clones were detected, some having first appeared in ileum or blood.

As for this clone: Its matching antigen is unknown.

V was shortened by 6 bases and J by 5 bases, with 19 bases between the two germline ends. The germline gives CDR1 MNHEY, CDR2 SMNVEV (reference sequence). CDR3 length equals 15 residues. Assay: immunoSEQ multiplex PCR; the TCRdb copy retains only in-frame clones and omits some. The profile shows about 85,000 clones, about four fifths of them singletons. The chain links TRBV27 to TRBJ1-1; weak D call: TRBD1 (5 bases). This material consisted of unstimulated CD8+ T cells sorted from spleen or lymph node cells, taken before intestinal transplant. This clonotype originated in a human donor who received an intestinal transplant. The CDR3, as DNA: TGTGCCAGCAGCACCTTGCCCCCGGGGCTGACTGAAGCTTTCTTT. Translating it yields CASSTLPPGLTEAFF.